Listed below are T cell receptor beta chains from one sample, sequenced in a study of T cell responses to AZD1222 COVID-19 vaccine. Produced via immunoSEQ multiplex PCR; TCRdb's table is partial and in-frame only. The sample records approximately 150,000 clones, about nine tenths being singletons. The sample was peripheral blood, taken on day 0 of AZD1222 vaccination. Source of these receptors: an adult in good health. Both conserved end residues are part of each CDR3. A D gene is named only where the DNA matches it firmly. A row's size may be missing; if present it is once, few, many or a size class.

j_call: TRBJ2-3; d_call: TRBD2; v_call: TRBV11-2; clone_size: once; cdr3_nt: TGTGCCAGCAGCTCGCTCACTAGCGGGGTCACAGATACGCAGTATTTT; cdr3_aa: CASSSLTSGVTDTQYF
j_call: TRBJ1-5; d_call: -; v_call: TRBV19; clone_size: -; cdr3_nt: TGTGCCAGTAGTCAAAAGGGGGGGACTAATCAGCCCCAGCATTTT; cdr3_aa: CASSQKGGTNQPQHF
j_call: TRBJ2-1; d_call: -; v_call: TRBV30; clone_size: -; cdr3_nt: TGTGCCTGGAGTCCCTACAATGAGCAGTTCTTC; cdr3_aa: CAWSPYNEQFF
j_call: TRBJ1-1; d_call: -; v_call: TRBV6-5; clone_size: -; cdr3_nt: TGTGCCAGCTCCGCCGGACCCGAAGCTTTCTTT; cdr3_aa: CASSAGPEAFF
j_call: TRBJ1-1; d_call: -; v_call: TRBV19; clone_size: -; cdr3_nt: TGTGCCAGCCGGGGGGCGGTGGGCACTGAAGCTTTCTTT; cdr3_aa: CASRGAVGTEAFF
j_call: TRBJ2-1; d_call: -; v_call: TRBV5-1; clone_size: -; cdr3_nt: TGCGCCAGCAGCTTGACTAGTGAGAGGGTTGGTGAGCAGTTCTTC; cdr3_aa: CASSLTSERVGEQFF
j_call: TRBJ2-3; d_call: TRBD1; v_call: TRBV28; clone_size: few; cdr3_nt: TGTGCCATTCGGGACAGGGCCGAAGATACGCAGTATTTT; cdr3_aa: CAIRDRAEDTQYF
j_call: TRBJ1-1; d_call: -; v_call: TRBV4-3; clone_size: -; cdr3_nt: TGCGCCAGCAGCCCCTACTTGGAAAGGGACACTGAAGCTTTCTTT; cdr3_aa: CASSPYLERDTEAFF
j_call: TRBJ1-2; d_call: TRBD1; v_call: TRBV28; clone_size: once; cdr3_nt: TGTGCCAGCAGTATGGTAGGCGGGGACAGATATGGCTACACCTTC; cdr3_aa: CASSMVGGDRYGYTF
j_call: TRBJ2-7; d_call: -; v_call: TRBV3-1/TRBV3-2; clone_size: -; cdr3_nt: TGTGCCAGCAGCCAAGGGACTGGGCCCCGAGAGCAGTACTTC; cdr3_aa: CASSQGTGPREQYF
j_call: TRBJ2-3; d_call: -; v_call: TRBV6-5; clone_size: -; cdr3_nt: TGTGCCAGCAGTTACCGCGTCGGCCCGCCCGATACGCAGTATTTT; cdr3_aa: CASSYRVGPPDTQYF
j_call: TRBJ2-7; d_call: TRBD2; v_call: TRBV28; clone_size: -; cdr3_nt: TGTGCCAGCAGTCCCCCCAGCGGGACCTACGAGCAGTACTTC; cdr3_aa: CASSPPSGTYEQYF
j_call: TRBJ1-6; d_call: -; v_call: TRBV28; clone_size: -; cdr3_nt: TGTGCCAGCAGTCATGGGGGAAATTCACCCCTCCACTTT; cdr3_aa: CASSHGGNSPLHF
j_call: TRBJ1-1; d_call: TRBD1; v_call: TRBV5-8; clone_size: -; cdr3_nt: TGTGCCAGCAGCGTACAGGGGTTTTCCACTGAAGCTTTCTTT; cdr3_aa: CASSVQGFSTEAFF
j_call: TRBJ1-5; d_call: -; v_call: TRBV15; clone_size: -; cdr3_nt: TGTGCCACCAGCAGATCGTCTTCCCAGCCCCAGCATTTT; cdr3_aa: CATSRSSSQPQHF
j_call: TRBJ1-2; d_call: -; v_call: TRBV3-1/TRBV3-2; clone_size: -; cdr3_nt: TGTGCCAGCAGCCAAGGGGCGGGCGGTGTTGGCTACACCTTC; cdr3_aa: CASSQGAGGVGYTF
j_call: TRBJ1-2; d_call: -; v_call: TRBV28; clone_size: -; cdr3_nt: TGTGCCAGCAGTCCCCGTTGGCCGGATGGCTACACCTTC; cdr3_aa: CASSPRWPDGYTF
j_call: TRBJ1-4; d_call: -; v_call: TRBV7-8; clone_size: -; cdr3_nt: TGTGCCAGCAGCCCGGGACAACGAAATGAAAAACTGTTTTTT; cdr3_aa: CASSPGQRNEKLFF
j_call: TRBJ2-7; d_call: TRBD1; v_call: TRBV6-5; clone_size: -; cdr3_nt: TGTGCCAGCCGGAGGGACAGGGATCTCTACGAGCAGTACTTC; cdr3_aa: CASRRDRDLYEQYF
j_call: TRBJ2-5; d_call: -; v_call: TRBV4-3; clone_size: -; cdr3_nt: TGCGCCAGCAGCCAAGGGGGACAATCCTCAGAGACCCAGTACTTC; cdr3_aa: CASSQGGQSSETQYF
j_call: TRBJ1-6; d_call: -; v_call: TRBV4-3; clone_size: -; cdr3_nt: TGCGCCAGCAGCCAAGCCCAGGACCTGCGATCACCCCTCCACTTT; cdr3_aa: CASSQAQDLRSPLHF
j_call: TRBJ2-2; d_call: -; v_call: TRBV9; clone_size: -; cdr3_nt: TGTGCCAGCAGCGTAACAGGGCACACCGGGGAGCTGTTTTTT; cdr3_aa: CASSVTGHTGELFF
j_call: TRBJ2-7; d_call: TRBD1; v_call: TRBV24-1; clone_size: -; cdr3_nt: TGTGCCACCAGCCACGGACAGGGGGCCTCCTACGAGCAGTACTTC; cdr3_aa: CATSHGQGASYEQYF
j_call: TRBJ2-1; d_call: TRBD2; v_call: TRBV4-2; clone_size: -; cdr3_nt: TGTGCCAGCAGCCACTATCTACCGGGACTAGCGGGAGGCCGAGGGGATGAGCAGTTCTTC; cdr3_aa: CASSHYLPGLAGGRGDEQFF
j_call: TRBJ1-1; d_call: -; v_call: TRBV29-1; clone_size: once; cdr3_nt: TGCAGCGTTGGCCAGGATTTCTGGGAAGCTTTCTTT; cdr3_aa: CSVGQDFWEAFF
j_call: TRBJ1-3; d_call: -; v_call: TRBV29-1; clone_size: once; cdr3_nt: TGCAGCGTTGAAGATCCACGTGGCAGTGTCAGCTCATCTGGAAACACCATATATTTT; cdr3_aa: CSVEDPRGSVSSSGNTIYF
j_call: TRBJ1-1; d_call: TRBD1; v_call: TRBV5-6; clone_size: -; cdr3_nt: TGTGCCAGCAGGAGGACTCCGGGACAGGGGGCAACTGAAGCTTTCTTT; cdr3_aa: CASRRTPGQGATEAFF
j_call: TRBJ2-7; d_call: TRBD1; v_call: TRBV18; clone_size: -; cdr3_nt: TGTGCCAGCTCACTGGACAGGGGCGACGAGCAGTACTTC; cdr3_aa: CASSLDRGDEQYF
j_call: TRBJ1-1; d_call: -; v_call: TRBV19; clone_size: -; cdr3_nt: TGTGCCAGTAGTTCACATCAGAGAACCGAGAACACTGAAGCTTTCTTT; cdr3_aa: CASSSHQRTENTEAFF
j_call: TRBJ2-3; d_call: -; v_call: TRBV5-1; clone_size: -; cdr3_nt: TGCGCCAGCAGCTTGGAAGGACGGACATCCCTCGGCACAGATACGCAGTATTTT; cdr3_aa: CASSLEGRTSLGTDTQYF
j_call: TRBJ1-5; d_call: -; v_call: TRBV19; clone_size: -; cdr3_nt: TGTGCCAGTAGTAGCACAGGTTCCCATCAGCCCCAGCATTTT; cdr3_aa: CASSSTGSHQPQHF
j_call: TRBJ1-5; d_call: -; v_call: TRBV7-2; clone_size: once; cdr3_nt: TGTGCCAGCAGCCCCCGAAGCTCTCATCAGCCCCAGCATTTT; cdr3_aa: CASSPRSSHQPQHF
j_call: TRBJ2-5; d_call: -; v_call: TRBV7-2; clone_size: -; cdr3_nt: TGTGCCAGCAGCTTAAACTTCCAGCTCCAAGAGACCCAGTACTTC; cdr3_aa: CASSLNFQLQETQYF
j_call: TRBJ1-2; d_call: TRBD1; v_call: TRBV19; clone_size: -; cdr3_nt: TGTGCCAGTAGTATAGTAGTAGGACAGGGAAGGAGTGGCTACACCTTC; cdr3_aa: CASSIVVGQGRSGYTF
j_call: TRBJ2-5; d_call: -; v_call: TRBV7-2; clone_size: -; cdr3_nt: TGTGCCAGCAGCTCGACGACGGGGTCGGGGGCCCAGTACTTC; cdr3_aa: CASSSTTGSGAQYF
j_call: TRBJ1-2; d_call: -; v_call: TRBV5-4; clone_size: -; cdr3_nt: TGTGCCAGCAGCCAATCACAGAGTTCATACACCTTC; cdr3_aa: CASSQSQSSYTF
j_call: TRBJ1-1; d_call: TRBD1; v_call: TRBV9; clone_size: -; cdr3_nt: TGTGCCAGCAGCGTAGGACAGGGCATGAACACTGAAGCTTTCTTT; cdr3_aa: CASSVGQGMNTEAFF
j_call: TRBJ2-3; d_call: TRBD2; v_call: TRBV15; clone_size: -; cdr3_nt: TGTGCCACCAGGTCAGCGGGAGGGCCCACAGATACGCAGTATTTT; cdr3_aa: CATRSAGGPTDTQYF
j_call: TRBJ2-7; d_call: -; v_call: TRBV7-2; clone_size: -; cdr3_nt: TGTGCCAGCAGCTTAGTAGCCGGCCACTCCTACGAGCAGTACTTC; cdr3_aa: CASSLVAGHSYEQYF
j_call: TRBJ1-1; d_call: -; v_call: TRBV18; clone_size: -; cdr3_nt: TGTGCCAGCTCACAACAAGGACAGAGGTTCGATGCCCCCACTGAAGCTTTCTTT; cdr3_aa: CASSQQGQRFDAPTEAFF
j_call: TRBJ1-5; d_call: TRBD1; v_call: TRBV30; clone_size: -; cdr3_nt: TGTGCCTGGAGTACGGACAGGGGAAATCCCCAGCATTTT; cdr3_aa: CAWSTDRGNPQHF
j_call: TRBJ2-7; d_call: -; v_call: TRBV10-2; clone_size: -; cdr3_nt: TGCGCCAGCAGGGAGTATGGACAGCCCTCCTACGAGCAGTACTTC; cdr3_aa: CASREYGQPSYEQYF
j_call: TRBJ1-5; d_call: -; v_call: TRBV29-1; clone_size: -; cdr3_nt: TGCAGCGTTAGGTCAGGCGGATTCAATCAGCCCCAGCATTTT; cdr3_aa: CSVRSGGFNQPQHF
j_call: TRBJ2-5; d_call: -; v_call: TRBV18; clone_size: -; cdr3_nt: TGTGCCAGCTCACCACCCCGTGGAGGGGGCTTGCAAGAGACCCAGTACTTC; cdr3_aa: CASSPPRGGGLQETQYF
j_call: TRBJ2-7; d_call: TRBD2; v_call: TRBV10-3; clone_size: -; cdr3_nt: TGTGCCATCAGTGAGTCGCAGCGGGAGGTCTCCTACGAGCAGTACTTC; cdr3_aa: CAISESQREVSYEQYF
j_call: TRBJ1-3; d_call: TRBD1; v_call: TRBV15; clone_size: -; cdr3_nt: TGTGCCACCAGCAGCGACAGGGGGCTAGGAAACACCATATATTTT; cdr3_aa: CATSSDRGLGNTIYF
j_call: TRBJ2-5; d_call: -; v_call: TRBV19; clone_size: -; cdr3_nt: TGTGCCAGTAGTATGGGCGACAGGCGCCAAGAGACCCAGTACTTC; cdr3_aa: CASSMGDRRQETQYF
j_call: TRBJ1-6; d_call: -; v_call: TRBV28; clone_size: few; cdr3_nt: TGTGCCAGCCTCAGCGTACAGGTACCCAATTCACCCCTCCACTTT; cdr3_aa: CASLSVQVPNSPLHF
j_call: TRBJ2-1; d_call: TRBD2; v_call: TRBV19; clone_size: -; cdr3_nt: TGTGCCAGTAGCCTAGGACTAGCGGGAGGGACTGGTGAGCAGTTCTTC; cdr3_aa: CASSLGLAGGTGEQFF
j_call: TRBJ1-2; d_call: -; v_call: TRBV28; clone_size: -; cdr3_nt: TGTGCCAGCAGTCAGGAGATGTCACAGGGCTACACCTTC; cdr3_aa: CASSQEMSQGYTF
j_call: TRBJ1-2; d_call: TRBD1; v_call: TRBV6-5; clone_size: -; cdr3_nt: TGTGCCAGCAGTTACAAACCTTACAGGGGAGGCTACACCTTC; cdr3_aa: CASSYKPYRGGYTF
j_call: TRBJ2-3; d_call: TRBD2; v_call: TRBV7-2; clone_size: -; cdr3_nt: TGTGCCAGCAGCTTGGGTCCGGGAGGAACAGATACGCAGTATTTT; cdr3_aa: CASSLGPGGTDTQYF
j_call: TRBJ1-5; d_call: -; v_call: TRBV9; clone_size: -; cdr3_nt: TGTGCCAGCAGCGTAGGGACAGTTAGCAATCAGCCCCAGCATTTT; cdr3_aa: CASSVGTVSNQPQHF